The clone carrying this T cell receptor beta chain was counted between two and nine times. The target antigen is unknown. The source of the sample is a study of CD8 T cell repertoires and HIV-1 epitope variants. Study information: Autologous T cell-negative cells served as antigen-presenting cells in equal numbers. An uncultured baseline aliquot held 1M T cells.

Assay: immunoSEQ multiplex PCR; the TCRdb copy retains only in-frame clones and omits some. This sample has under 5,500 clones; nearly 70% occur once, and the top ten carry more than 40%. V was clipped by 0 bases and J by 5 bases; unmatched bases: 1. The germline V gene encodes CDR1 SGHNT and CDR2 YYREEE (reference sequence). The CDR3 extends over 13 amino acids. The rearrangement uses TRBV5-4 and TRBJ2-7, with TRBD1 identical over 8 bases. Input material: cultured CD8+ T cells derived from PBMCs. The source is a male donor with HIV. The CDR3 protein is CASSLGQGNEQYF. The CDR3 DNA is TGTGCCAGCAGCTTGGGACAGGGGAACGAGCAGTACTTC.